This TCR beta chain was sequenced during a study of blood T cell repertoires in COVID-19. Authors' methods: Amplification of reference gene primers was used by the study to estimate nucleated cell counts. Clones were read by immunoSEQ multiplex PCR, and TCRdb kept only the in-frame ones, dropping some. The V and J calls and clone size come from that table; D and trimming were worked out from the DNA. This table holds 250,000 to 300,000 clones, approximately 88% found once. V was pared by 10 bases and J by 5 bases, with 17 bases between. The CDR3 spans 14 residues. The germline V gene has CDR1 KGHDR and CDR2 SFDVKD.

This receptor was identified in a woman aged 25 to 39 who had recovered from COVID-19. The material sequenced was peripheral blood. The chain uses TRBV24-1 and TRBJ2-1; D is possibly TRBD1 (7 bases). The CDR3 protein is CATETGEVHNEQFF. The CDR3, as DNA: TGTGCCACGGAAACAGGGGAGGTACACAATGAGCAGTTCTTC.